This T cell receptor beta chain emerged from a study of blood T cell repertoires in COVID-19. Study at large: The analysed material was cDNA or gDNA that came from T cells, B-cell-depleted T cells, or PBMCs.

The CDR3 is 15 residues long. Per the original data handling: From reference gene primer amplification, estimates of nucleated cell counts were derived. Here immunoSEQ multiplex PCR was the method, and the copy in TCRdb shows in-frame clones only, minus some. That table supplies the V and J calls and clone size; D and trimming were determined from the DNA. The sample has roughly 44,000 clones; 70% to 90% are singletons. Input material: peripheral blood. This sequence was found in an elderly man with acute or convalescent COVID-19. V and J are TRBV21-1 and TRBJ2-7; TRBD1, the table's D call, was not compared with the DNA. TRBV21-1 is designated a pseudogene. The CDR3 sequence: CASSFLAAVSYEQYF. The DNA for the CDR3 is TGTGCCAGCAGCTTCCTGGCCGCAGTCAGCTACGAGCAGTACTTC.